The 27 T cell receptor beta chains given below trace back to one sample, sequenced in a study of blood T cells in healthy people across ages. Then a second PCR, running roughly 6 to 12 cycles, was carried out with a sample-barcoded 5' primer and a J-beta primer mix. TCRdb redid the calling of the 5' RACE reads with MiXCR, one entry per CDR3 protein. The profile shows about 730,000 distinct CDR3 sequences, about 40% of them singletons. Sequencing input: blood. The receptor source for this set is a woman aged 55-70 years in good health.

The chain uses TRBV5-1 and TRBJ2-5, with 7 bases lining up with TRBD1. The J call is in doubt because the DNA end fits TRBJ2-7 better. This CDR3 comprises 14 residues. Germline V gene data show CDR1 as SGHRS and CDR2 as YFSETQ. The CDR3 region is CASSLEVGGAEQYF. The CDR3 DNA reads TGCGCCAGCAGCTTGGAAGTAGGGGGCGCCGAGCAGTACTTC.

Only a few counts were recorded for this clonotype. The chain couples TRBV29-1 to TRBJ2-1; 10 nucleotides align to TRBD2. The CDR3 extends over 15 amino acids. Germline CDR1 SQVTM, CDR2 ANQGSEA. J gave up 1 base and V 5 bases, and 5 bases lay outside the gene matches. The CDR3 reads CSVRPSGSSYNEQFF. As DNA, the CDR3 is TGCAGCGTTCGCCCTAGCGGGAGTTCCTACAATGAGCAGTTCTTC.

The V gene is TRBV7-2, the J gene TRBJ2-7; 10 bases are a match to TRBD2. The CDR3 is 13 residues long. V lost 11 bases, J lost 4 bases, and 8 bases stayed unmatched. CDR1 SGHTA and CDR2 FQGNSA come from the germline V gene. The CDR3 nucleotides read TGTGCCGGGGGTCCTAGCGGGGGATACGAGCAGTACTTC. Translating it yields CAGGPSGGYEQYF.

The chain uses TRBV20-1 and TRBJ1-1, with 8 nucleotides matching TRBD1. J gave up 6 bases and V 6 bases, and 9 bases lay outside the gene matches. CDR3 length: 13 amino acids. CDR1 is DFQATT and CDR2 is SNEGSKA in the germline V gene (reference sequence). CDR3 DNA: TGCAGTGCAATCCGGACAGGGACCTCTGAAGCTTTCTTT. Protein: CSAIRTGTSEAFF.

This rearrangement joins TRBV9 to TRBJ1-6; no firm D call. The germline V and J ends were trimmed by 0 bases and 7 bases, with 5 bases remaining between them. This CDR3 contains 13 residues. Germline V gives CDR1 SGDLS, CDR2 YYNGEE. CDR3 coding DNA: TGTGCCAGCAGCGTAGAACAGAATTCACCCCTCCACTTT. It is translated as CASSVEQNSPLHF.

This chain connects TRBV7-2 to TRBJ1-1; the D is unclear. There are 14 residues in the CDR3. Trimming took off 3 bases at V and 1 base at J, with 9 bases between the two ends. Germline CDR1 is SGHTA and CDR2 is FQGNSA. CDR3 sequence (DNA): TGTGCCAGCAGCTTTCCGACCGAGAACACTGAAGCTTTCTTT. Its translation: CASSFPTENTEAFF.

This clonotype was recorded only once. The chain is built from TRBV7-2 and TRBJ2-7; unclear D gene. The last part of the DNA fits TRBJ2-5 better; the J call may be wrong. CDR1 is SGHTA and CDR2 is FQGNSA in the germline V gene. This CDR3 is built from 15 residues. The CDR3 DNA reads TGTGCCAGCAGCTTAGAAGCCCGGGCGGCGGAGACCCAGTACTTC. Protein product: CASSLEARAAETQYF.

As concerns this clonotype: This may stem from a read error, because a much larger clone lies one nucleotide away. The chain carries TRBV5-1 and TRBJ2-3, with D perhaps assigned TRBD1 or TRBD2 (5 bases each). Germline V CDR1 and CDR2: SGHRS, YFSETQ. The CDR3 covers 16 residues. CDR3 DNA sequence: TGCGCCGGCAGCTTGGATCCGGGGACGAGCACAGATACGCAGTATTTT. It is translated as CAGSLDPGTSTDTQYF.

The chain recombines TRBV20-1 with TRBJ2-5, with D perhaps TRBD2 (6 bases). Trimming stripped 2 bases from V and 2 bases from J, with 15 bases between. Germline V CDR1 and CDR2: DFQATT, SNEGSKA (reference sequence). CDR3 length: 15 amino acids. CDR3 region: CSARIAAKVQETQYF. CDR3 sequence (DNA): TGCAGTGCTAGAATAGCGGCCAAGGTGCAAGAGACCCAGTACTTC.

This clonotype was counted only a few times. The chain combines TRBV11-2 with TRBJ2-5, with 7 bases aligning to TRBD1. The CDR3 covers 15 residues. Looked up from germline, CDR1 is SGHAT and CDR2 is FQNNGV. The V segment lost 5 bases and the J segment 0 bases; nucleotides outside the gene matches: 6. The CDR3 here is CASSRLGQNQETQYF. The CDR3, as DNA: TGTGCCAGCAGCCGATTGGGACAGAACCAAGAGACCCAGTACTTC.

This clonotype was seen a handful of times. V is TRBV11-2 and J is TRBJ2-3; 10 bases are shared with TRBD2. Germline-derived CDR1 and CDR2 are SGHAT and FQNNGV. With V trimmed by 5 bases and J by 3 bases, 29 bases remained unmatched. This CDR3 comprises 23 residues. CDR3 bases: TGTGCCAGCAGCCCACACCCCGATGGACTAGCGGTCCCCAGAAATGTCGCAACAGATACGCAGTATTTT. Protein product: CASSPHPDGLAVPRNVATDTQYF.

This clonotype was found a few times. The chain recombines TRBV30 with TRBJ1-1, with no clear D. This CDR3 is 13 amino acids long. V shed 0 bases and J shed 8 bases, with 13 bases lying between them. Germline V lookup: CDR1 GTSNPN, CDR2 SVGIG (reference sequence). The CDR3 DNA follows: TGTGCCTGGAGTGTACTGGACGGACTAGAAGCTTTCTTT. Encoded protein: CAWSVLDGLEAFF. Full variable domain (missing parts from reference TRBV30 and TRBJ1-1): SQTIHQWPATLVQPVGSPLSLECTVEGTSNPNLYWYRQAAGRGLQLLFYSVGIGQISSEVPQNLSASRPQDRQFILSSKKLLLSDSGFYLCAWSVLDGLEAFFGQGTRLTVV.

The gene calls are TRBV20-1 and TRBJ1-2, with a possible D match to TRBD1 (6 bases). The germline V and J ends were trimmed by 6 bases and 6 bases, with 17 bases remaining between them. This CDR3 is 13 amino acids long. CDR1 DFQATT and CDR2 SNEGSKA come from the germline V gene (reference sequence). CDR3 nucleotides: TGCAGTGCAGAACCAGGGGCCTATAATGGCTACACCTTC. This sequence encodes CSAEPGAYNGYTF.

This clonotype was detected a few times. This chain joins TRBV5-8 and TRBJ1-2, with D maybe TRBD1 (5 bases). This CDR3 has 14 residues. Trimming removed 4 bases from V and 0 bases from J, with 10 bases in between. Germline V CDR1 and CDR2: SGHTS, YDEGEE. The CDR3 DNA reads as TGTGCCAGCAGCCTCGACAGCTCTAACTATGGCTACACCTTC. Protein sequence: CASSLDSSNYGYTF.

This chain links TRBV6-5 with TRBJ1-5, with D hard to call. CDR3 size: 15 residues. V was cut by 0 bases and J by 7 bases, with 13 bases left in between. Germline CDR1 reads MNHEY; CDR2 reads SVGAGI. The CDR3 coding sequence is TGTGCCAGCAGTTACTCGGCAGGTTTAGGGCAGCCCCAGCATTTT. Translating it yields CASSYSAGLGQPQHF.

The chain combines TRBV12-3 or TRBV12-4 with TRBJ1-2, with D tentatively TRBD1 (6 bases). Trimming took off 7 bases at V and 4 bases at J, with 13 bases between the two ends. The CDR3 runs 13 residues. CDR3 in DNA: TGTGCCAGCACCATGACAGGAGCCTATGGCTACACCTTC. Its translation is CASTMTGAYGYTF.

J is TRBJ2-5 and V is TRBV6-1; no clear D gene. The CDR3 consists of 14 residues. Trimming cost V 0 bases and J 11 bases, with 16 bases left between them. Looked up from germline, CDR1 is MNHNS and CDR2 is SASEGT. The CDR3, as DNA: TGTGCCAGCAGTGAAGCGCTGAGGAGAAATGAGCAGTACTTC. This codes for CASSEALRRNEQYF.

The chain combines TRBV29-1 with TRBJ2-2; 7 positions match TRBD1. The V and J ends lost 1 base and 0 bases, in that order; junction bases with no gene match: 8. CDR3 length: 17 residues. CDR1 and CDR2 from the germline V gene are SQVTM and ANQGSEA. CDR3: CSVEVVRQGANTGELFF. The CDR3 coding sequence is TGCAGCGTTGAAGTCGTACGGCAGGGGGCGAACACCGGGGAGCTGTTTTTT.

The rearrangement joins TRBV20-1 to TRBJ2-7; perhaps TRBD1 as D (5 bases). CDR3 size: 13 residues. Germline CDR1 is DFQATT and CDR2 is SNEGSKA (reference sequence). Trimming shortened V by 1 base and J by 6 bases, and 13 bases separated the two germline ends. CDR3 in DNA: TGCAGTGCTAGAGTTGGTACCGACAGCGAGCAGTACTTC. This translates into CSARVGTDSEQYF.

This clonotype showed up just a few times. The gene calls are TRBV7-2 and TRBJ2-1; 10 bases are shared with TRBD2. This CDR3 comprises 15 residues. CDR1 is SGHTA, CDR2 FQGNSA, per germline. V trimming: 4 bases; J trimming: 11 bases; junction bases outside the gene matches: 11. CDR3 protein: CASSSWTSGATQQFF. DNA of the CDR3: TGTGCCAGCAGCTCCTGGACTAGCGGAGCCACCCAGCAGTTCTTC.

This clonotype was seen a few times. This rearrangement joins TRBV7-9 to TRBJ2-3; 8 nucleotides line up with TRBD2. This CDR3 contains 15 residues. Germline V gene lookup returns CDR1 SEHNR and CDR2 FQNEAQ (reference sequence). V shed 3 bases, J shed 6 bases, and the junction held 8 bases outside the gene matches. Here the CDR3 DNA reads TGTGCCAGCAGCTTCCTTAGCGGGGTGAGGGATACGCAGTATTTT. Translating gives CASSFLSGVRDTQYF.

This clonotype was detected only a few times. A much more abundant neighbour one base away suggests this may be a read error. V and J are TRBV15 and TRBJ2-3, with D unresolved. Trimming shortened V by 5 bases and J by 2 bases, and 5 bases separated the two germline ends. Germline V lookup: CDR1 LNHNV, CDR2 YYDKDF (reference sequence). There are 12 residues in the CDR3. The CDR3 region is CATSLYTDTQYF. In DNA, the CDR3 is TGTGCCACCAGCCTCTACACAGATACGCAGTATTTT.

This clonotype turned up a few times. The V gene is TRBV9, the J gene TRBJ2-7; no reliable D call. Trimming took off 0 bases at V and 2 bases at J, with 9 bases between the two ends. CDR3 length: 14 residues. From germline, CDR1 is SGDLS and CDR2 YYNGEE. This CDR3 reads CASSVGPDTYEQYF. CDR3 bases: TGTGCCAGCAGCGTAGGCCCCGACACCTACGAGCAGTACTTC.

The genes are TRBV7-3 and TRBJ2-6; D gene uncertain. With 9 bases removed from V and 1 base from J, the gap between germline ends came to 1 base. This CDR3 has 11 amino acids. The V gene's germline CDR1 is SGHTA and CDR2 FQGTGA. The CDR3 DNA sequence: TGTGCCAGGTCTGGGGCCAACGTCCTGACTTTC. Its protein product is CARSGANVLTF.

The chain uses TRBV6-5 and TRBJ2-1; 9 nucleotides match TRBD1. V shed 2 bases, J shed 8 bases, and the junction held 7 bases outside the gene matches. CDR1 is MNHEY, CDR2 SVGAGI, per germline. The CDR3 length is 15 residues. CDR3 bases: TGTGCCAGCAGTTACCGGGACAGGGTCATAGATGAGCAGTTCTTC. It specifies CASSYRDRVIDEQFF.

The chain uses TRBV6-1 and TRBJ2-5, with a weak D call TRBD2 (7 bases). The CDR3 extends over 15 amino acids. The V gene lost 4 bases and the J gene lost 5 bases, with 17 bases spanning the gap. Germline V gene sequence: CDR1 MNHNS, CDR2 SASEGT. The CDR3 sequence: CASSVAGAIGETQYF. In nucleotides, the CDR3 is TGTGCCAGCAGTGTGGCGGGGGCCATCGGGGAGACCCAGTACTTC.

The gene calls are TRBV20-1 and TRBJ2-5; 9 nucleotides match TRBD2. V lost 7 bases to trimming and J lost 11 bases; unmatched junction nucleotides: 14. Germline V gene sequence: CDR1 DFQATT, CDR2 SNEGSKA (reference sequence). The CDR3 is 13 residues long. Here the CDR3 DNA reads TGCAGTGGGATGGGACTAGCCACGGACGGGCAGTACTTC. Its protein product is CSGMGLATDGQYF.